The sequence of this T cell receptor (beta chain) was determined in a study of CD8 T cells in Susac syndrome. The wider study: Among the sequenced Susac syndrome patients, roughly 6 had active disease while under ten were in remission.

CDR1 SGHRS and CDR2 YFSETQ come from the germline V gene. V gave up 4 bases and J gave up 3 bases; unmatched junction bases: 5. CDR3 length equals 14 residues. Negative isolation was applied to CD8+ and CD4+ T cells, and FACS enrichment was applied to TEMRA cells. Reverse transcription of about 0.45 to 1 ug RNA was performed with random hexamers. Using its own MiXCR run on the immunoSEQ multiplex PCR reads, TCRdb lists one record per CDR3 protein. The data show approximately 180,000 distinct CDR3 sequences, about 91% seen once. Sequenced input: CD4+ T cells from PBMCs. The chain links TRBV5-1 to TRBJ2-7; 9 nucleotides match TRBD1. The source is a human donor with Susac syndrome. The CDR3 is CASSLSGQGYEQYF. CDR3 sequence (DNA): TGCGCCAGCAGCCTCTCGGGACAGGGCTACGAGCAGTACTTC.